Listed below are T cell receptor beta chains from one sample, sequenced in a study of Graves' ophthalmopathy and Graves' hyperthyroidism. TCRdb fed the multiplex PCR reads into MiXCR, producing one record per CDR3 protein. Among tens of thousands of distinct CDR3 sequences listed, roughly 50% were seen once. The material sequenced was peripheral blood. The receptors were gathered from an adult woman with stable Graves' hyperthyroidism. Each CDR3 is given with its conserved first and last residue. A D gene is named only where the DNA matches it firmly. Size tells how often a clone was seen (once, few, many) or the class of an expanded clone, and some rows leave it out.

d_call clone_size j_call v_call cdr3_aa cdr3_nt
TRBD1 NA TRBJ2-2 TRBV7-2 CASSAGTGGTTGELFF TGTGCCAGCAGCGCCGGGACAGGGGGCACCACCGGGGAGCTGTTTTTT
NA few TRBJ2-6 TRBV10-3 CAIPGPGANVLTF TGTGCCATTCCAGGCCCTGGGGCCAACGTCCTGACTTTC
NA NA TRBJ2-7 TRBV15 CATSSPRDLNEQYF TGTGCCACCAGCAGCCCCCGGGATTTGAACGAGCAGTACTTC
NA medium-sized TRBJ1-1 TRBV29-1 CSVQRGTEMNTEAFF TGCAGCGTCCAAAGAGGGACCGAAATGAACACTGAAGCTTTCTTT
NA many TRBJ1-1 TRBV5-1 CASSSPGLRNTEAFF TGCGCCAGCAGCTCTCCCGGACTGCGGAACACTGAAGCTTTCTTT
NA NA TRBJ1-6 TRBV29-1 CSVEIATANTIYNSPLHF TGCAGCGTTGAGATCGCCACCGCGAACACCATTTATAATTCACCCCTCCACTTT
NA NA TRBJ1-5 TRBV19 CASKPSGARIQPQHF TGTGCCAGTAAACCCTCGGGGGCAAGGATTCAGCCCCAGCATTTT
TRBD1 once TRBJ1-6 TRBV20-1 CSAREGQGDSPLHF TGCAGTGCTAGAGAGGGACAGGGGGATTCACCCCTCCACTTT
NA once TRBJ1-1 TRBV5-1 CASSWGLNTEAFF TGTGCCAGCAGCTGGGGACTAAACACTGAAGCTTTCTTT
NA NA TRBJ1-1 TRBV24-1 CASSAQRGGQAFF TGTGCCAGCAGTGCCCAAAGGGGGGGTCAGGCTTTCTTT
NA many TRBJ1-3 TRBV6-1 CASSEAQGRTIYF TGTGCCAGCAGTGAAGCGCAGGGGCGCACCATATATTTT
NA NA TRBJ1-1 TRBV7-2 CASSLGSMNTEAFF TGTGCCAGCAGCTTAGGAAGTATGAACACTGAAGCTTTCTTT
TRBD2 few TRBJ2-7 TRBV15 CATSRVGLAGGEQYF TGTGCCACCAGCAGAGTGGGACTAGCGGGAGGCGAGCAGTACTTC
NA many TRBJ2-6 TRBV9 CASSSRGGAQNSGANVLTF TGTGCCAGCAGCTCGAGAGGAGGGGCTCAGAACTCTGGGGCCAACGTCCTGACTTTC
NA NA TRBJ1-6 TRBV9 CASSLADKSTLHF TGTGCCAGCAGCTTGGCAGACAAGTCGACCCTCCACTTT
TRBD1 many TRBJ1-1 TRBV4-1 CASSQRTGIMNTEAFF TGCGCCAGCAGCCAAAGGACAGGGATTATGAACACTGAAGCTTTCTTT